These T cell receptor beta chains were read from a single sample in a study of beta chain features in type 1 diabetes. TCRdb keeps only in-frame clones here, not all; method: immunoSEQ multiplex PCR. Among around 500,000 clones listed, approximately 10% were seen once. Material for sequencing was naive CD4+ T cells from blood. These receptors came from a woman aged 18 to 35 in good health. Both conserved end residues are part of each CDR3. The order of the fields is D gene, V gene, J gene, clone size, CDR3 protein, CDR3 DNA. D genes are given only for firm matches. Only part of the rows carry a size: once, few, many, or a class if the clone is expanded.

D gene: TRBD2
V gene: TRBV19
J gene: TRBJ2-3
clone size: NA
CDR3 protein: CATGLAGGSSTDTQYF
CDR3 DNA: TGTGCCACCGGACTAGCGGGGGGTTCTAGCACAGATACGCAGTATTTT

D gene: NA
V gene: TRBV7-8
J gene: TRBJ2-5
clone size: NA
CDR3 protein: CASSLGLTETQYF
CDR3 DNA: TGTGCCAGCAGCTTAGGCCTCACAGAGACCCAGTACTTC

D gene: NA
V gene: TRBV7-2
J gene: TRBJ1-1
clone size: few
CDR3 protein: CASSSQGVPEAFF
CDR3 DNA: TGTGCCAGCAGCTCTCAGGGAGTCCCTGAAGCTTTCTTT

D gene: NA
V gene: TRBV7-2
J gene: TRBJ1-5
clone size: NA
CDR3 protein: CASSLGGTVSNQPQHF
CDR3 DNA: TGTGCCAGCAGCTTAGGTGGGACTGTTAGCAATCAGCCCCAGCATTTT

D gene: NA
V gene: TRBV29-1
J gene: TRBJ1-5
clone size: few
CDR3 protein: CSAGGGNQPQHF
CDR3 DNA: TGCAGCGCGGGGGGTGGGAATCAGCCCCAGCATTTT

D gene: NA
V gene: TRBV18
J gene: TRBJ1-1
clone size: NA
CDR3 protein: CASSPPDVTRAFF
CDR3 DNA: TGTGCCAGCTCACCACCGGACGTCACACGAGCTTTCTTT

D gene: TRBD2
V gene: TRBV30
J gene: TRBJ2-1
clone size: NA
CDR3 protein: CAWRGIVWAGVGGSTEQFF
CDR3 DNA: TGTGCCTGGCGGGGCATAGTTTGGGCGGGAGTGGGAGGTTCCACTGAGCAGTTCTTC

D gene: NA
V gene: TRBV7-9
J gene: TRBJ1-1
clone size: NA
CDR3 protein: CASSLVAGVNTEAFF
CDR3 DNA: TGTGCCAGCAGCTTAGTCGCAGGGGTGAACACTGAAGCTTTCTTT

D gene: NA
V gene: TRBV9
J gene: TRBJ2-3
clone size: NA
CDR3 protein: CASSVGGAIITDTQYF
CDR3 DNA: TGTGCCAGCAGCGTAGGAGGAGCAATTATCACAGATACGCAGTATTTT

D gene: NA
V gene: TRBV10-3
J gene: TRBJ2-7
clone size: NA
CDR3 protein: CAAGTEAYEQYF
CDR3 DNA: TGTGCCGCCGGGACCGAAGCCTACGAGCAGTACTTC